These T cell receptor beta chains were read from a single sample in a study of blood T cell repertoires in COVID-19. Only in-frame clones appear in the TCRdb table, and some are missing; sequencing was by immunoSEQ multiplex PCR. The table lists around 42,000 clones, approximately 80% of them singletons. Sequenced: peripheral blood. The receptors here all came from a woman aged 55-69 years with acute or convalescent COVID-19. Each CDR3 is given with its conserved first and last residue. The D gene is left open where the match is weak. Size values are once, few and many counts, or a class for expanded clones, and some rows have none.

abundance: few; j_gene: TRBJ2-7; v_gene: TRBV7-2; d_gene: TRBD2; len: 14; CDR3nt: TGTGCCAGCAGCTTAGGGCAGCGGGGGGGCGAGCAGTACTTC; CDR3aa: CASSLGQRGGEQYF
abundance: NA; j_gene: TRBJ2-1; v_gene: TRBV7-3; d_gene: NA; len: 11; CDR3nt: TGTGCCAGCAGCCTCGACAATGAGCAGTTCTTC; CDR3aa: CASSLDNEQFF
abundance: NA; j_gene: TRBJ2-1; v_gene: TRBV2; d_gene: NA; len: 13; CDR3nt: TGTGCCAGCAGTGGAGGACTTTACAATGAGCAGTTCTTC; CDR3aa: CASSGGLYNEQFF
abundance: NA; j_gene: TRBJ2-2; v_gene: TRBV19; d_gene: NA; len: 12; CDR3nt: TGTGCCACCGCGGGAAGAACCGGGGAGCTGTTTTTT; CDR3aa: CATAGRTGELFF
abundance: few; j_gene: TRBJ2-7; v_gene: TRBV6-9; d_gene: NA; len: 12; CDR3nt: TGTGCCAGCTTCCCAGGGGACCACGAGCAGTACTTC; CDR3aa: CASFPGDHEQYF
abundance: NA; j_gene: TRBJ2-3; v_gene: TRBV4-1; d_gene: TRBD2; len: 17; CDR3nt: TGCGCCAGCAGCCAAGAAAGCGGGATAGGGCGAACAGATACGCAGTATTTT; CDR3aa: CASSQESGIGRTDTQYF
abundance: NA; j_gene: TRBJ2-1; v_gene: TRBV4-1; d_gene: TRBD2; len: 19; CDR3nt: TGCGCCAGCAGCTCGCTTAGGGGACTAGCGGGAGGGCTGGACAATGAGCAGTTCTTC; CDR3aa: CASSSLRGLAGGLDNEQFF
abundance: NA; j_gene: TRBJ2-3; v_gene: TRBV7-3; d_gene: NA; len: 15; CDR3nt: TGTGCCAGCAGTTCACTGGGGGCTAGCACAGATACGCAGTATTTT; CDR3aa: CASSSLGASTDTQYF
abundance: once; j_gene: TRBJ2-7; v_gene: TRBV28; d_gene: NA; len: 14; CDR3nt: TGTGCCAGCAGTTCGGGACAAACCGTCTACGAGCAGTACTTC; CDR3aa: CASSSGQTVYEQYF
abundance: NA; j_gene: TRBJ1-5; v_gene: TRBV11-2; d_gene: TRBD1; len: 16; CDR3nt: TGTGCCAGCAGCAGAGGGGGCTCCGGCCCGCGTCAGCCCCAGCATTTT; CDR3aa: CASSRGGSGPRQPQHF
abundance: few; j_gene: TRBJ1-2; v_gene: TRBV5-1; d_gene: TRBD1; len: 20; CDR3nt: TGCGCCAGCAGCTCTCGAGGGAAGACAGGGGGCACCCTAGCTAACTATGGCTACACCTTC; CDR3aa: CASSSRGKTGGTLANYGYTF
abundance: NA; j_gene: TRBJ2-5; v_gene: TRBV6-6; d_gene: TRBD1; len: 14; CDR3nt: TGTGCCAGCAGGATGGACAGGACACAAGAGACCCAGTACTTC; CDR3aa: CASRMDRTQETQYF
abundance: NA; j_gene: TRBJ1-4; v_gene: TRBV18; d_gene: TRBD1; len: 14; CDR3nt: TGTGCCAGCTCACCATCGGGACAGGGAACAAAACTGTTTTTT; CDR3aa: CASSPSGQGTKLFF
abundance: few; j_gene: TRBJ1-5; v_gene: TRBV28; d_gene: NA; len: 14; CDR3nt: TGTGCCAGCAGCATCACAGGGTCATCTCAGCCCCAGCATTTT; CDR3aa: CASSITGSSQPQHF
abundance: few; j_gene: TRBJ2-5; v_gene: TRBV7-8; d_gene: NA; len: 14; CDR3nt: TGTGCCAGCAGCTTAGCGAGACTAGGGGAGACCCAGTACTTC; CDR3aa: CASSLARLGETQYF
abundance: NA; j_gene: TRBJ1-1; v_gene: TRBV3-1/TRBV3-2; d_gene: NA; len: 16; CDR3nt: TGTGCCAGCAGCCCCCACGCGAGGGAAGGACACACTGAAGCTTTCTTT; CDR3aa: CASSPHAREGHTEAFF
abundance: NA; j_gene: TRBJ2-2; v_gene: TRBV25-1; d_gene: NA; len: 14; CDR3nt: TGTGCCAGCAGTGTTAATCTGAACACCGGGGAGCTGTTTTTT; CDR3aa: CASSVNLNTGELFF
abundance: NA; j_gene: TRBJ2-2; v_gene: TRBV9; d_gene: NA; len: 13; CDR3nt: TGTGCCAGCAAGGAGGGAAACACCGGGGAGCTGTTTTTT; CDR3aa: CASKEGNTGELFF
abundance: NA; j_gene: TRBJ1-4; v_gene: TRBV5-4; d_gene: TRBD1; len: 15; CDR3nt: TGTGCCAGCAGCTTGGCGGCAGGGGGTGTTGAAAAACTGTTTTTT; CDR3aa: CASSLAAGGVEKLFF
abundance: NA; j_gene: TRBJ1-2; v_gene: TRBV5-5; d_gene: NA; len: 15; CDR3nt: TGTGCCAGCCAGTATGCAACCCGGGCTAACTATGGCTACACCTTC; CDR3aa: CASQYATRANYGYTF
abundance: NA; j_gene: TRBJ2-7; v_gene: TRBV19; d_gene: NA; len: 16; CDR3nt: TGTGCCAGTAGTCCCCGCCGTCAGGCCCTCTCCTACGAGCAGTACTTC; CDR3aa: CASSPRRQALSYEQYF
abundance: NA; j_gene: TRBJ1-1; v_gene: TRBV28; d_gene: NA; len: 15; CDR3nt: TGTGCCAGCAGTCCGCATGGTGGGGCGAACACTGAAGCTTTCTTT; CDR3aa: CASSPHGGANTEAFF
abundance: NA; j_gene: TRBJ2-1; v_gene: TRBV4-2; d_gene: NA; len: 15; CDR3nt: TGTGCCAGCAGCCAAGATTTCCTAGCGAGCAATGAGCAGTTCTTC; CDR3aa: CASSQDFLASNEQFF
abundance: NA; j_gene: TRBJ1-1; v_gene: TRBV18; d_gene: TRBD1; len: 15; CDR3nt: TGTGCCAGCTCACGACAAGACAGGGGTAGGGCTGAAGCTTTCTTT; CDR3aa: CASSRQDRGRAEAFF
abundance: NA; j_gene: TRBJ1-1; v_gene: TRBV28; d_gene: NA; len: 12; CDR3nt: TGTGCCAGCAGTTTAGAGCACAGGGTGGCTTTCTTT; CDR3aa: CASSLEHRVAFF
abundance: NA; j_gene: TRBJ1-1; v_gene: TRBV7-8; d_gene: NA; len: 15; CDR3nt: TGTGCCAGCAGCCAATCTCTACAGATGAACACTGAAGCTTTCTTT; CDR3aa: CASSQSLQMNTEAFF
abundance: NA; j_gene: TRBJ1-5; v_gene: TRBV7-8; d_gene: NA; len: 12; CDR3nt: TGTGCCAGCAGCTTAGGCGGACAGCCCCAGCATTTT; CDR3aa: CASSLGGQPQHF
abundance: NA; j_gene: TRBJ2-5; v_gene: TRBV19; d_gene: TRBD2; len: 15; CDR3nt: TGTGCCAGTAGTATAGTTGCGGGAGTGGGAGAGACCCAGTACTTC; CDR3aa: CASSIVAGVGETQYF
abundance: NA; j_gene: TRBJ2-1; v_gene: TRBV10-3; d_gene: TRBD2; len: 14; CDR3nt: TGTGCCATACAAGCGGGACTAGACTACAATGAGCAGTTCTTC; CDR3aa: CAIQAGLDYNEQFF
abundance: NA; j_gene: TRBJ2-7; v_gene: TRBV7-2; d_gene: TRBD1; len: 14; CDR3nt: TGTGCCAGCAGCTTAGGGACAGGGTACTACGAGCAGTACTTC; CDR3aa: CASSLGTGYYEQYF
abundance: few; j_gene: TRBJ2-2; v_gene: TRBV24-1; d_gene: TRBD2; len: 17; CDR3nt: TGTGCCACCAGTGACCCGACTAGCGGGGGGGCTACCGGGGAGCTGTTTTTT; CDR3aa: CATSDPTSGGATGELFF
abundance: NA; j_gene: TRBJ1-2; v_gene: TRBV9; d_gene: NA; len: 14; CDR3nt: TGTGCCAGCAGCGTAGGCCAGGGAAGCTATGGCTACACCTTC; CDR3aa: CASSVGQGSYGYTF
abundance: NA; j_gene: TRBJ1-5; v_gene: TRBV19; d_gene: TRBD1; len: 15; CDR3nt: TGTGCCAGTAGCGGGACAGTCTATAGCAATCAGCCCCAGCATTTT; CDR3aa: CASSGTVYSNQPQHF
abundance: NA; j_gene: TRBJ1-2; v_gene: TRBV14; d_gene: NA; len: 14; CDR3nt: TGTGCCAGCAGCCAAGATCGAGGGGGCTATGGCTACACCTTC; CDR3aa: CASSQDRGGYGYTF
abundance: NA; j_gene: TRBJ2-1; v_gene: TRBV3-1/TRBV3-2; d_gene: NA; len: 13; CDR3nt: TGTGCCAGCAGCCAAAGGGACAACAATGAGCAGTTCTTC; CDR3aa: CASSQRDNNEQFF
abundance: once; j_gene: TRBJ2-2; v_gene: TRBV11-3; d_gene: NA; len: 16; CDR3nt: TGTGCCAGCAGCTTTGGGCTTGATGGCGAGACCGGGGAGCTGTTTTTT; CDR3aa: CASSFGLDGETGELFF
abundance: NA; j_gene: TRBJ1-4; v_gene: TRBV28; d_gene: NA; len: 12; CDR3nt: TGTGCCAGCAGCAGGGGACTAGAAAAACTGTTTTTT; CDR3aa: CASSRGLEKLFF
abundance: NA; j_gene: TRBJ2-1; v_gene: TRBV11-3; d_gene: TRBD2; len: 13; CDR3nt: TGTGCCAGCAGCTTTAGCGGGAGTACTGAGCAGTTCTTC; CDR3aa: CASSFSGSTEQFF
abundance: NA; j_gene: TRBJ1-6; v_gene: TRBV6-5; d_gene: NA; len: 14; CDR3nt: TGTGCCAGTAAAGCCGGACAGCAAAATTCACCCCTCCACTTT; CDR3aa: CASKAGQQNSPLHF
abundance: NA; j_gene: TRBJ1-6; v_gene: TRBV3-1/TRBV3-2; d_gene: NA; len: 15; CDR3nt: TGTGCCAGCAGCCCTGCGGGAGGGTCTGCTTCACCCCTCCACTTT; CDR3aa: CASSPAGGSASPLHF
abundance: NA; j_gene: TRBJ2-1; v_gene: TRBV12-5; d_gene: TRBD2; len: 14; CDR3nt: TGTGCTAGTGGTATTGCGGGGGGGCGGAATGAGCAGTTCTTC; CDR3aa: CASGIAGGRNEQFF
abundance: once; j_gene: TRBJ2-7; v_gene: TRBV7-3; d_gene: NA; len: 16; CDR3nt: TGTGCCAGCAGAAAAAGATGCCCCGACAGGTTCTACGAGCAGTACTTC; CDR3aa: CASRKRCPDRFYEQYF
abundance: NA; j_gene: TRBJ1-1; v_gene: TRBV9; d_gene: NA; len: 14; CDR3nt: TGTGCCAGCAGCCCCGTTGGCCCGAACACTGAAGCTTTCTTT; CDR3aa: CASSPVGPNTEAFF
abundance: NA; j_gene: TRBJ1-2; v_gene: TRBV6-6; d_gene: NA; len: 13; CDR3nt: TGTGCCAGCAGTCTCAGTGATACCTATGGCTACACCTTC; CDR3aa: CASSLSDTYGYTF
abundance: NA; j_gene: TRBJ2-7; v_gene: TRBV27; d_gene: TRBD2; len: 14; CDR3nt: TGTGCCAGCAGTTATGTAGCGGGAGGGTACGAGCAGTACTTC; CDR3aa: CASSYVAGGYEQYF
abundance: once; j_gene: TRBJ2-7; v_gene: TRBV15; d_gene: TRBD1; len: 14; CDR3nt: TGTGCCACCAGCAGAGGGGGACAGTCCTACGAGCAGTACTTC; CDR3aa: CATSRGGQSYEQYF
abundance: NA; j_gene: TRBJ1-5; v_gene: TRBV10-3; d_gene: TRBD1; len: 15; CDR3nt: TGTGCCATCAGTGAGTCCGGACAGGGGGGTCAGCCCCAGCATTTT; CDR3aa: CAISESGQGGQPQHF
abundance: NA; j_gene: TRBJ2-1; v_gene: TRBV9; d_gene: NA; len: 15; CDR3nt: TGTGCCAGCAGCCCTGGCGGGGGCTTAAACAATGAGCAGTTCTTC; CDR3aa: CASSPGGGLNNEQFF
abundance: NA; j_gene: TRBJ1-5; v_gene: TRBV11-2; d_gene: NA; len: 16; CDR3nt: TGTGCCAGCAGCTTAGGAGGGGGGGGGTTCAATCAGCCCCAGCATTTT; CDR3aa: CASSLGGGGFNQPQHF
abundance: NA; j_gene: TRBJ1-1; v_gene: TRBV28; d_gene: TRBD1; len: 16; CDR3nt: TGTGCCAGCAGAGATACCAGGGGGCGTTTTGGCACTGAAGCTTTCTTT; CDR3aa: CASRDTRGRFGTEAFF
abundance: NA; j_gene: TRBJ1-6; v_gene: TRBV5-1; d_gene: NA; len: 17; CDR3nt: TGCGCCAGCAGCTTGGCCCGCGGGGGCGCTGGTAATTCACCCCTCCACTTT; CDR3aa: CASSLARGGAGNSPLHF
abundance: NA; j_gene: TRBJ1-3; v_gene: TRBV15; d_gene: NA; len: 15; CDR3nt: TGTGCCACCAGCAGAGATAGATCCCCTGGAAACACCATATATTTT; CDR3aa: CATSRDRSPGNTIYF